These T cell receptor beta chains were read from a single sample in a study of T cell responses to AZD1222 COVID-19 vaccine. Sequencing was performed with immunoSEQ multiplex PCR; in TCRdb, only in-frame clones are kept and a portion is missing. The data hold tens of thousands of clones, with 85% to 90% observed a single time. The specimen was peripheral blood, collected on day 0 of AZD1222 vaccination. These TCRs come from an adult in good health. Both conserved end residues are part of each CDR3. Each record gives: V gene, CDR3 length, J gene, clone size, D gene, CDR3 protein, CDR3 DNA. D genes are given only for firm matches. Size tells how often a clone was seen (once, few, many) or the class of an expanded clone, and some rows leave it out.

>TRBV7-3|14|TRBJ2-1|NA|NA
CASRSGPPGNEQFF
TGTGCCAGCAGATCCGGGCCCCCGGGGAATGAGCAGTTCTTC
>TRBV9|16|TRBJ1-6|NA|TRBD1
CASSITGTATNSPLHF
TGTGCCAGCAGCATAACCGGGACAGCAACAAATTCACCCCTCCACTTT
>TRBV5-1|15|TRBJ1-1|NA|TRBD1
CASSGTGGGGTEAFF
TGCGCCAGCAGCGGGACAGGGGGCGGAGGGACTGAAGCTTTCTTT
>TRBV5-4|16|TRBJ2-3|NA|TRBD2
CASSSSGGRYTDTQYF
TGTGCCAGCAGCTCGTCCGGGGGGAGGTACACAGATACGCAGTATTTT
>TRBV10-3|14|TRBJ1-6|NA|NA
CAIGVDSNNSPLHF
TGTGCCATCGGGGTAGACAGTAATAATTCACCCCTCCACTTT
>TRBV10-3|15|TRBJ2-3|NA|TRBD2
CAISALRGEEDTQYF
TGTGCCATCTCGGCTTTGCGGGGGGAGGAAGATACGCAGTATTTT
>TRBV6-1|14|TRBJ2-2|NA|NA
CASSEGVNTGELFF
TGTGCCAGCAGTGAAGGGGTGAACACCGGGGAGCTGTTTTTT
>TRBV27|12|TRBJ2-5|NA|NA
CATQGPQETQYF
TGTGCCACACAGGGCCCCCAAGAGACCCAGTACTTC
>TRBV9|18|TRBJ2-3|NA|TRBD2
CASSVGLAGLSYTDTQYF
TGTGCCAGCAGCGTAGGCCTAGCGGGCCTTTCCTACACAGATACGCAGTATTTT
>TRBV28|17|TRBJ1-3|NA|TRBD1
CASVPRDSAAFGNTIYF
TGTGCCAGCGTCCCCCGGGACAGCGCTGCATTTGGAAACACCATATATTTT
>TRBV7-9|15|TRBJ2-7|once|NA
CASSRGVGVWDEQYF
TGTGCCAGCAGCCGCGGGGTAGGGGTTTGGGACGAGCAGTACTTC
>TRBV25-1|14|TRBJ2-7|NA|NA
CASRLDGTLGEQYF
TGTGCCAGCAGGCTAGACGGGACCCTGGGGGAGCAGTACTTC
>TRBV6-1|16|TRBJ2-4|NA|NA
CASSDMGSVAKNIQYF
TGTGCCAGCAGTGATATGGGGTCTGTAGCCAAAAACATTCAGTACTTC
>TRBV29-1|15|TRBJ2-7|NA|TRBD2
CSAIPGLAESYEQYF
TGCAGCGCCATACCGGGACTAGCGGAATCCTACGAGCAGTACTTC
>TRBV7-6|14|TRBJ2-2|NA|NA
CASTGPMNTGELFF
TGTGCCAGCACCGGACCGATGAACACCGGGGAGCTGTTTTTT
>TRBV5-8|14|TRBJ1-2|NA|NA
CASSPRGKSYGYTF
TGTGCCAGCAGCCCCCGGGGCAAGAGCTATGGCTACACCTTC
>TRBV6-1|17|TRBJ2-7|NA|TRBD2
CASSVQLAGGETYEQYF
TGTGCCAGCAGTGTCCAACTAGCGGGAGGTGAGACCTACGAGCAGTACTTC
>TRBV6-5|12|TRBJ2-3|NA|NA
CASRITADTQYF
TGTGCCAGCAGAATTACCGCAGATACGCAGTATTTT
>TRBV7-9|18|TRBJ1-4|once|NA
CASSLDPLGGRGSLKLFF
TGTGCCAGCAGCTTAGATCCACTCGGGGGGCGTGGGTCTCTAAAACTGTTTTTT
>TRBV7-9|13|TRBJ1-1|NA|NA
CASSSGSFIEAFF
TGTGCCAGCAGCTCCGGGTCCTTCATTGAAGCTTTCTTT
>TRBV7-9|14|TRBJ2-5|NA|NA
CASSYSGGRETQYF
TGTGCCAGCAGCTATAGCGGAGGCCGAGAGACCCAGTACTTC
>TRBV19|15|TRBJ2-7|NA|NA
CASTTSGGPTYEQYF
TGTGCCAGTACCACCTCGGGGGGCCCCACCTACGAGCAGTACTTC
>TRBV6-1|14|TRBJ1-2|NA|TRBD1
CASSDTDRGRSYTF
TGTGCCAGCAGTGATACGGACAGGGGTAGAAGCTACACCTTC
>TRBV19|20|TRBJ2-5|NA|TRBD2
CASSMGGQTGLAGRGKTQYF
TGTGCCAGTAGTATGGGCGGACAGACGGGACTAGCGGGAAGGGGAAAGACCCAGTACTTC
>TRBV5-1|15|TRBJ2-3|NA|NA
CASSPTGKWADTQYF
TGCGCCAGCAGCCCCACAGGGAAGTGGGCAGATACGCAGTATTTT
>TRBV5-1|14|TRBJ1-2|NA|NA
CASSLDRRSYGYTF
TGCGCCAGCAGCTTGGATCGGCGGAGCTATGGCTACACCTTC
>TRBV10-3|13|TRBJ2-5|once|NA
CAISEETGETQYF
TGTGCCATCAGTGAGGAGACAGGAGAGACCCAGTACTTC
>TRBV2|14|TRBJ2-5|NA|TRBD1
CASSSRTGGETQYF
TGTGCCAGCAGTTCCCGGACAGGGGGGGAGACCCAGTACTTC
>TRBV7-2|15|TRBJ2-1|NA|NA
CASSLEGLTYNEQFF
TGTGCCAGCAGCTTAGAAGGACTAACGTACAATGAGCAGTTCTTC
>TRBV5-4|17|TRBJ2-3|NA|TRBD2
CASSSGVLSGAKDTQYF
TGTGCCAGCAGCTCGGGGGTCTTAAGCGGGGCAAAAGATACGCAGTATTTT